The sequence of this T cell receptor (beta chain) was determined in a study of control samples from healthy donors and cancer patients (dated by TCRdb to about 2020). As regards this clone: Its antigen specificity is not known. Base-call qualities are not available, and no considerably larger clone is one nucleotide away.

From the germline V gene (reference sequence), CDR1 is MNHEY and CDR2 is SMNVEV. A distance of 15 bases separates the germline ends of V and J, which lose 9 bases and 4 bases respectively. From its cysteine to its phenylalanine, the CDR3 spans 13 amino acids. Only the CDR3 part of the read is kept: 39 bases, read in frame from the first base. Receptors were amplified or captured by the immunoSEQ multiplex PCR assay. TCRdb took this table from immuneACCESS and kept in-frame rearrangements with V and J called. Such tables lack part of the clones; where checked against another copy, unresolved V genes explain under half of the gap, and the rest is unexplained. In all, the sample holds around 100,000 clones, and just over 85% of those were seen once. Roughly 15% of the sample goes to the ten largest clones.

This receptor was identified in a man younger than 40 in good health. Sequenced: blood. The sequence links TRBV27 to TRBJ1-1; the D gene remains uncertain. The nucleotide sequence is given as TGTGCCAGTGGAGTTGCGGGGATCACTGAAGCTTTCTTT. It specifies CASGVAGITEAFF.